One sample yielded the 15 T cell receptor beta chains listed below, sequenced in a study of shared clonotypes between healthy human individuals. Here immunoSEQ multiplex PCR was the method, and the copy in TCRdb shows in-frame clones only, minus some. The repertoire holds 2.5 million or so clones, with more than 80% as singletons. The sequencing sample was made of naive CD4+ T cells sorted from blood. The subset was: CD45RA+ positively selected. These receptor sequences come from a man aged 18 to 30 in good health.

CDR3 residues: CAWTPGPDTEAFF. CDR3 in DNA: TGTGCCTGGACTCCAGGCCCGGACACTGAAGCTTTCTTT. The chain combines TRBV30 with TRBJ1-1; D is unclear. Germline V lookup: CDR1 GTSNPN, CDR2 SVGIG (reference sequence). The V end lost 4 bases, the J end lost 3 bases, and 12 bases lay between the germline ends. This CDR3 contains 13 residues.

In this sample, this clone turned up once. The V and J genes are TRBV5-1 and TRBJ2-2, with D unresolved. CDR3 length: 12 amino acids. Germline lookup yields CDR1 SGHRS and CDR2 YFSETQ. Trimming took off 0 bases at V and 7 bases at J, with 4 bases between the two ends. The CDR3 region is CASSLVVGELFF. In nucleotides, the CDR3 is TGCGCCAGCAGCTTGGTGGTCGGGGAGCTGTTTTTT. Based on the CDR3 plus reference TRBV5-1 and TRBJ2-2, the full variable domain is KAGVTQTPRYLIKTRGQQVTLSCSPISGHRSVSWYQQTPGQGLQFLFEYFSETQRNKGNFPGRFSGRQFSNSRSEMNVSTLELGDSALYLCASSLVVGELFFGEGSRLTVL.

With respect to this clone: Other DNA sequences in the sample encode the same CDR3. The chain joins TRBV7-2 to TRBJ2-1; the D gene is possibly TRBD1 (5 bases). With 5 bases removed from V and 0 bases from J, the gap between germline ends came to 8 bases. Germline V gene data show CDR1 as SGHTA and CDR2 as FQGNSA. CDR3 length: 14 residues. The CDR3: CASSPDSSYNEQFF. DNA for the CDR3: TGTGCCAGCAGCCCCGACAGCTCCTACAATGAGCAGTTCTTC.

V is TRBV10-3 and J is TRBJ1-2; 7 positions agree with TRBD1. The CDR3 is 14 residues long. CDR1 and CDR2 (germline): ENHRY, SYGVKD. The V gene end was trimmed by 10 bases and the J gene end by 0 bases; junction bases not matched to a gene: 8. The CDR3 reads CASKPGTANYGYTF. The CDR3 DNA reads as TGTGCCAGCAAGCCCGGGACAGCTAACTATGGCTACACCTTC.

This clone was counted only a few times. This chain connects TRBV4-1 to TRBJ1-4, with 11 bases fitting TRBD1. Germline V CDR1 and CDR2: MGHRA, YSYEKL. This CDR3 is built from 16 residues. The J segment lost 6 bases and the V segment lost 3 bases, leaving 6 bases of the junction unmatched. CDR3 in DNA: TGCGCCAGCAGCCAGGGAGCGGACAGGGGGCATGAAAAACTGTTTTTT. Its protein product is CASSQGADRGHEKLFF.

This chain connects TRBV18 to TRBJ2-7; TRBD1 aligns across 7 bases. CDR3 length: 16 residues. Trimming removed 0 bases from V and 2 bases from J; junction bases left unmatched: 7. Germline V gene data show CDR1 as KGHSH and CDR2 as LQKENI. CDR3 sequence: CASSPPRQGPTYEQYF. The CDR3 DNA reads TGTGCCAGCTCACCACCAAGACAGGGCCCAACCTACGAGCAGTACTTC. The full variable domain, rest sourced from reference TRBV18 and TRBJ2-7, is NAGVMQNPRHLVRRRGQEARLRCSPMKGHSHVYWYRQLPEEGLKFMVYLQKENIIDESGMPKERFSAEFPKEGPSILRIQQVVRGDSAAYFCASSPPRQGPTYEQYFGPGTRLTVT.

This chain uses TRBV11-3 with TRBJ2-5; D may be TRBD1 (6 bases). With 5 bases removed from V and 2 bases from J, the gap between germline ends came to 12 bases. Per germline, CDR1 SGHNT and CDR2 YENEEA. The CDR3 sequence is 14 residues long. In nucleotides, the CDR3 is TGTGCCAGCAGCCCGAGGGACAAACAAGAGACCCAGTACTTC. Protein sequence: CASSPRDKQETQYF. The full variable domain, rest sourced from reference TRBV11-3 and TRBJ2-5, is EAGVVQSPRYKIIEKKQPVAFWCNPISGHNTLYWYLQNLGQGPELLIRYENEEAVDDSQLPKDRFSAERLKGVDSTLKIQPAELGDSAVYLCASSPRDKQETQYFGPGTRLLVL.

A remark on this clone: At the DNA level, this CDR3 is encoded by other sequences in the same sample as well. The J gene is TRBJ2-3, the V gene TRBV18, with unresolved D. The CDR3 sequence is 12 residues long. Germline CDR1 is KGHSH and CDR2 is LQKENI. Deletions cut 5 bases from V and 0 bases from J, with 3 bases between. The CDR3 protein is CASSSSTDTQYF. CDR3 coding DNA: TGTGCCAGCTCAAGTAGCACAGATACGCAGTATTTT.

V usage is TRBV5-1 and J usage is TRBJ2-5, with 8 bases fitting TRBD1. The CDR3 extends over 13 amino acids. From germline, CDR1 is SGHRS and CDR2 YFSETQ. J lost 4 bases, V lost 4 bases, and 3 bases had no gene match. The DNA for the CDR3 is TGCGCCAGCAGCGAGACAGGGGTAGAGACCCAGTACTTC. Protein sequence: CASSETGVETQYF.

The J gene is TRBJ2-2, the V gene TRBV11-2; the match to TRBD1 covers 8 bases. The V gene end was trimmed by 6 bases and the J gene end by 5 bases; junction bases not matched to a gene: 2. The CDR3 runs 13 residues. From germline, CDR1 is SGHAT and CDR2 FQNNGV. CDR3 nucleotide sequence: TGTGCCAGCAGTAGACAGGGGACCGGGGAGCTGTTTTTT. This gives the protein CASSRQGTGELFF.

This chain uses TRBV6-1 with TRBJ1-3; 8 nucleotides line up with TRBD1. The CDR3 consists of 15 residues. V shed 0 bases and J 4 bases; nucleotides not matched to a gene: 2. Germline values: CDR1 MNHNS, CDR2 SASEGT. The CDR3 loop is CASSEADRAGNTIYF. The CDR3 DNA reads as TGTGCCAGCAGTGAAGCGGACAGGGCGGGAAACACCATATATTTT.

The rearrangement joins TRBV6-1 to TRBJ2-7; a possible D gene is TRBD2 (5 bases). The V gene lost 3 bases and the J gene lost 1 base, with 10 bases spanning the gap. Per germline, CDR1 MNHNS and CDR2 SASEGT. CDR3 length: 14 residues. The CDR3, as DNA: TGTGCCAGCAGTGAGGAGGACTGGTCCTACGAGCAGTACTTC. Its translation is CASSEEDWSYEQYF.

The genes are TRBV15 and TRBJ2-1; 9 nucleotides line up with TRBD2. Losses at the gene ends were 1 base for V and 0 bases for J; bases not matched to a gene: 10. From germline, CDR1 is LNHNV and CDR2 YYDKDF (reference sequence). The CDR3 is made up of 19 amino acids. CDR3 region: CATSRARGGVSSSYNEQFF. CDR3 DNA sequence: TGTGCCACCAGCAGAGCGCGCGGGGGGGTTTCCAGCTCCTACAATGAGCAGTTCTTC.

The J gene is TRBJ2-1, the V gene TRBV15, with a possible D match to TRBD1 (5 bases). The V gene's germline CDR1 is LNHNV and CDR2 YYDKDF (reference sequence). The CDR3 covers 21 residues. V lost 1 base to trimming and J lost 0 bases, with 25 bases between them. DNA of the CDR3: TGTGCCACCAGCAGAGGGGCCCTTTCTAGTGTGGGGCCCAGCTCCTACAATGAGCAGTTCTTC. Translation gives CATSRGALSSVGPSSYNEQFF. The whole variable domain, filled in from reference TRBV15 and TRBJ2-1, reads DAMVIQNPRYQVTQFGKPVTLSCSQTLNHNVMYWYQQKSSQAPKLLFHYYDKDFNNEADTPDNFQSRRPNTSFCFLDIRSPGLGDTAMYLCATSRGALSSVGPSSYNEQFFGPGTRLTVL.

The gene calls are TRBV7-2 and TRBJ2-3, with TRBD1 matching over 8 bases. This CDR3 has 14 amino acids. The V gene end was trimmed by 5 bases and the J gene end by 2 bases; junction bases not matched to a gene: 3. The V gene's germline CDR1 is SGHTA and CDR2 FQGNSA. As DNA, the CDR3 is TGTGCCAGCAGCCCTCAGGGGGCCACAGATACGCAGTATTTT. It is translated as CASSPQGATDTQYF.